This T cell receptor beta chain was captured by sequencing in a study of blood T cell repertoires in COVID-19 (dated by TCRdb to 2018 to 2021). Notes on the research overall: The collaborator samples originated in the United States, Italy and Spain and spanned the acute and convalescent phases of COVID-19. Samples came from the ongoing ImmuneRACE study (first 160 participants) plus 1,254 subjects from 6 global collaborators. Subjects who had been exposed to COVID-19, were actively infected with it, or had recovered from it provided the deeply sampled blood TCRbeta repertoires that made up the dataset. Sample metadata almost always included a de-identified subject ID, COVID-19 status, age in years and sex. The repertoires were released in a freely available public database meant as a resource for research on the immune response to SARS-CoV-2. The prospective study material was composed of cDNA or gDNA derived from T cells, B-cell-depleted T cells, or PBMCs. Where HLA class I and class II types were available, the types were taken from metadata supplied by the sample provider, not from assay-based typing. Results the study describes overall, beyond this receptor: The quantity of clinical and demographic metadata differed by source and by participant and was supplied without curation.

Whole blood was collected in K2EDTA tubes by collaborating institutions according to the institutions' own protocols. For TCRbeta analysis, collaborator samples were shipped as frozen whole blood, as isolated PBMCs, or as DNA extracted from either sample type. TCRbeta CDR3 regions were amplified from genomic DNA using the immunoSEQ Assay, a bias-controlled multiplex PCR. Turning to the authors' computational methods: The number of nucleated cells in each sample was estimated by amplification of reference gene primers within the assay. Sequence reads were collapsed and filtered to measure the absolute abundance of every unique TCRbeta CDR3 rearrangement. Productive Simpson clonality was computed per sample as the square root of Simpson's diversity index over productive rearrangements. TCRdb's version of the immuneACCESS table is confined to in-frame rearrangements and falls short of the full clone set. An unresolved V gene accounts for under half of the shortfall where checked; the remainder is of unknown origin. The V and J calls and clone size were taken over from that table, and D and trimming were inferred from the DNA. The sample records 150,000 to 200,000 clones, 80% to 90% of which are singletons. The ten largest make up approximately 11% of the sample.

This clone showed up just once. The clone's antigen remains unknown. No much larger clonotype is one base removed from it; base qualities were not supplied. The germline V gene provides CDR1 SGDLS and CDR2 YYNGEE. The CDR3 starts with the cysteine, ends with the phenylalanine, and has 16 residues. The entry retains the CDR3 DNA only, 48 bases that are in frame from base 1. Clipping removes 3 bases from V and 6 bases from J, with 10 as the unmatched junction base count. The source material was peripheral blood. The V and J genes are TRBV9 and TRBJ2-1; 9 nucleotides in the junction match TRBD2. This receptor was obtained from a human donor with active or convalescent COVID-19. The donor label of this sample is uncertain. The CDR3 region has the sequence CASSAAGAGGVNEQFF. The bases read TGTGCCAGCAGCGCCGCCGGGGCGGGAGGGGTCAATGAGCAGTTCTTC.